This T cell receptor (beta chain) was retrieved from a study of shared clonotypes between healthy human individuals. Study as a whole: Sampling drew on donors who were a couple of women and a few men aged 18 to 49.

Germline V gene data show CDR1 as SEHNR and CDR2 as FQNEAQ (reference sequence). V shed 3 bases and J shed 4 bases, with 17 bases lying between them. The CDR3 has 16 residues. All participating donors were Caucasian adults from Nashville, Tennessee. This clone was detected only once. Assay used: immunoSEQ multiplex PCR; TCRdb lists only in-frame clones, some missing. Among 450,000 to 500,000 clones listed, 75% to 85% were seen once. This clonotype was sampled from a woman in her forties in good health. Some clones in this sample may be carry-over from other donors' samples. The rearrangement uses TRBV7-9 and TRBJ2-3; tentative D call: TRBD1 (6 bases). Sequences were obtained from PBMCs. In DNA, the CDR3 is TGTGCCAGCAGCTTCCGGAAAGGGGGTCGGGCAGATACGCAGTATTTT. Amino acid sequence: CASSFRKGGRADTQYF.